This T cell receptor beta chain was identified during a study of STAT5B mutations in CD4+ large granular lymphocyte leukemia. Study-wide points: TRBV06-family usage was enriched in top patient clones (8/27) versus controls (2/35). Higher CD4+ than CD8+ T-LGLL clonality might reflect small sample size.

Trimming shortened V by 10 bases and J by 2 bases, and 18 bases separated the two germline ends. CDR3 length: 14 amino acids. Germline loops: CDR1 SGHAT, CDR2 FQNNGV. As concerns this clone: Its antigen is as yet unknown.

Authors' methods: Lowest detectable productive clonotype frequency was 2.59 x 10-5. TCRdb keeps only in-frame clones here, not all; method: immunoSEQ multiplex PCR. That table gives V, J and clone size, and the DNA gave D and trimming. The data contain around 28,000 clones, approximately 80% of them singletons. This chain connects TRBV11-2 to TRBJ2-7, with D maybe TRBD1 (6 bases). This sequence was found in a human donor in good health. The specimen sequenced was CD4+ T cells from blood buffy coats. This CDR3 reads CATRGGPTTYEQYF. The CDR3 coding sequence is TGTGCCACCCGAGGGGGACCCACCACCTACGAGCAGTACTTC.